One and the same sample provided the 3 T cell receptor beta chains below, sequenced in a study of tumor-infiltrating lymphocytes in primary liver carcinoma. It was unsorted whole blood that yielded blood RNA, and germline DNA was also extracted. The input was 500 ng total RNA; TCR beta cDNA was made from it with a constant-region primer. Three-round nested multiplex PCR performed with slightly modified ARM-PCR produced the TCR beta libraries. Researchers ran the first two PCR rounds for roughly 11 cycles each with TRBV1-TRBV30 forward primers and a C-beta reverse primer. MiXCR was run by TCRdb on the multiplex PCR reads, yielding one entry per CDR3 protein. The sample yields 330,000 or so distinct CDR3 sequences, less than 70% seen once. Sequenced sample: peripheral blood. The receptor set was obtained from a man aged 40-49 years with primary liver carcinoma and hepatitis B virus infection.

With regard to this clonotype: The junction departs from the called germline gene at one end, perhaps through a read error. The chain couples TRBV7-8 to TRBJ2-6, with D possibly matching TRBD1 (7 bases). Germline V lookup: CDR1 SGHVS, CDR2 FQNEAQ. The CDR3 length is 18 residues. CDR3 sequence: CAISLGGGAYSGANVLTF. The CDR3 DNA follows: TGTGCCATCAGCTTAGGAGGGGGCGCCTACTCTGGGGCCAACGTCCTGACTTTC.

With respect to this clonotype: The junction shows a germline mismatch at one end, possibly a read error. The rearrangement links TRBV7-9 to TRBJ1-2; the match to TRBD1 covers 8 bases. The CDR3 spans 15 residues. Germline loops: CDR1 SEHNR, CDR2 FQNEAQ (reference sequence). The CDR3 reads CPSSSGTGTNYGYTF. The CDR3 DNA reads as TGTCCCAGCAGCTCTGGGACAGGCACTAACTATGGCTACACCTTC.

A remark on this clonotype: The junction differs from germline at one of its ends, possibly a read error. This chain connects TRBV11-2 to TRBJ2-3; possibly TRBD2 for D (5 bases). The CDR3 has 15 amino acids. CDR1 is SGHAT and CDR2 is FQNNGV in the germline V gene. CDR3 residues: CASKDSEYPIDTRYF. The CDR3 nucleotides are TGTGCCAGTAAAGATAGCGAATACCCCATAGATACGCGGTATTTT.